These 19 T cell receptor beta chains share one sample of origin, sequenced in a study of regulatory T cells in long-lasting Graves disease. Building of the TCR beta libraries involved iRepertoire HTBI primers and Arm-PCR of CDR3 regions. MiXCR, run by TCRdb on the multiplex PCR reads, gives a single entry per CDR3 protein. The sample consists of hundreds of thousands of distinct CDR3 sequences, 16% of them appearing once. Indicated time point: newly diagnosed GD, antithyroid drugs for less than 3 months. TCR sequences were obtained from RNA taken from PBMCs. These data also featured in a second study, about T cells in Graves' hyperthyroidism and ophthalmopathy.

Sample: peripheral blood mononuclear cells (PBMCs), taken at new diagnosis, from a patient treated with antithyroid drugs. Source of these receptors: a woman under 40 with Graves disease.

In regard to this clonotype: A junction end diverges from the germline sequence, so it may reflect a read error. The J gene is TRBJ1-1, the V gene TRBV6-2 or TRBV6-3, with unresolved D. The CDR3 is 12 amino acids. CDR1 and CDR2 (germline): MNHEY, SVGEGT. The CDR3 is CASMGPGSEASF. In nucleotides, the CDR3 is TGTGCCAGCATGGGTCCCGGCAGTGAAGCTTCCTTT.

In regard to this clonotype: With a much larger clone just one base away, this may be a read error. Because it lacks the conserved phenylalanine or tryptophan at the end, this CDR3 is likely a read error. The chain joins TRBV20-1 to TRBJ2-3, with D possibly TRBD2 on 5 matching bases. Germline V gene data show CDR1 as DFQATT and CDR2 as SNEGSKA (reference sequence). V shed 2 bases and J shed 5 bases, with 8 bases lying between them. The CDR3 has 12 residues. CDR3 protein: CSARRGQDTQYL. The CDR3 region has the DNA TGCAGTGCTAGACGAGGGCAAGATACGCAGTATCTT.

This clonotype was observed once. This CDR3 reads CAWTPLGLEARSRYEQYF. CDR3 bases: TGTGCCTGGACCCCCCTTGGGTTAGAGGCACGAAGTCGGTACGAGCAGTACTTC. This chain connects TRBV30 to TRBJ2-7; D remains ambiguous. Trimming shortened V by 4 bases and J by 4 bases, and 29 bases separated the two germline ends. Germline CDR1 and CDR2: GTSNPN and SVGIG (reference sequence). This CDR3 has 18 amino acids. Complete variable domain (other parts from reference TRBV30 and TRBJ2-7): SQTIHQWPATLVQPVGSPLSLECTVEGTSNPNLYWYRQAAGRGLQLLFYSVGIGQISSEVPQNLSASRPQDRQFILSSKKLLLSDSGFYLCAWTPLGLEARSRYEQYFGPGTRLTVT.

V usage is TRBV19 and J usage is TRBJ2-1; 11 bases match TRBD2. CDR3 size: 17 residues. Germline CDR1 LNHDA, CDR2 SQIVND (reference sequence). J gave up 6 bases and V 4 bases, and 11 bases lay outside the gene matches. The CDR3 region is CASSTSGRPHYPNEQFF. For the CDR3, the DNA is TGTGCCAGTAGTACTAGCGGGAGGCCTCATTATCCCAATGAGCAGTTCTTC.

This clonotype appeared a few times. V and J are TRBV3-1 and TRBJ2-4; D is undetermined. Germline V lookup: CDR1 LGHDT, CDR2 YNNKEL (reference sequence). The CDR3 is 13 amino acids. Trimming cost V 4 bases and J 7 bases, with 11 bases left between them. The CDR3 here is CASSRARLNIQYF. The CDR3 DNA reads TGTGCCAGCAGCCGTGCCCGTCTTAACATTCAGTACTTC.

This clonotype was recorded many times. The CDR3 loop is CASSGAGSSADTQYF. In DNA form, the CDR3 reads TGTGCCAGCAGTGGGGCCGGGAGTAGCGCAGATACGCAGTATTTT. The chain links TRBV2 to TRBJ2-3; D is perhaps TRBD2 (6 bases). Trimming took 4 bases from V and 4 from J, leaving 15 bases between them. Germline CDR1 reads SNHLY; CDR2 reads FYNNEI. This CDR3 comprises 15 residues.

On this clonotype itself: This likely comes from a read error, as the CDR3 has no conserved phenylalanine or tryptophan at its end. CDR3 nucleotide sequence: TGTGCCAGCACCGGGAACTTTGGCTACACCCTC. It translates to CASTGNFGYTL. This rearrangement joins TRBV28 to TRBJ1-2, with unresolved D. Germline loops: CDR1 MDHEN, CDR2 SYDVKM. The CDR3 runs to 11 residues.

CDR3 protein: CASSLSISGDGRNEKLFF. The CDR3 DNA follows: TGTGCCAGCAGCTTATCTATCTCTGGGGATGGGCGTAATGAAAAACTGTTTTTT. The chain employs TRBV11-2 and TRBJ1-4; the D is unclear. Trimming pared 2 bases from V and 4 bases from J, leaving 20 bases between. Germline assignment: CDR1 SGHAT and CDR2 FQNNGV. CDR3 length: 18 amino acids.

In this sample, this clonotype turned up once. The rearrangement joins TRBV12-3 or TRBV12-4 to TRBJ1-6; a weak D match, TRBD1 (5 bases). This CDR3 has 16 amino acids. V lost 6 bases and J 6 bases, leaving 18 bases between the germline ends. The CDR3 coding sequence is TGTGCCAGCAGCCCCAGATTTCCGGGACCTAATTCACCCCTCCACTTT. Its translation is CASSPRFPGPNSPLHF.

This clonotype was detected ten times or more. The chain combines TRBV12-3 or TRBV12-4 with TRBJ2-2, with D perhaps TRBD1 (6 bases). The CDR3 consists of 14 residues. The V end was cut by 7 bases, the J end by 1 base, with 10 bases between. CDR3 DNA sequence: TGTGCCAGCACTCGGACAGTGAACACCGGGGAGCTGTTTTTT. Residues: CASTRTVNTGELFF.

This clonotype was seen ten or more times. The chain carries TRBV19 and TRBJ2-5; D tentatively reads TRBD1 or TRBD2 (6 bases each). This CDR3 is built from 14 residues. V was pared by 5 bases and J by 5 bases, with 15 bases between. Per germline, CDR1 LNHDA and CDR2 SQIVND (reference sequence). The DNA for the CDR3 is TGTGCCAGTAGTCAACAGGGAGGTACGGAGACCCAGTACTTC. This codes for CASSQQGGTETQYF.

This clonotype was detected a few times. This sequence joins TRBV29-1 and TRBJ2-7; D is ambiguous. Germline-derived CDR1 and CDR2 are SQVTM and ANQGSEA. The germline V and J ends were trimmed by 3 bases and 4 bases, with 7 bases remaining between them. This CDR3 is 11 amino acids long. The CDR3, as DNA: TGCAGCGTTGATGAAGGGTACGAGCAGTACTTC. Translating gives CSVDEGYEQYF.

The V gene is TRBV4-1, the J gene TRBJ2-1; 8 nucleotides align to TRBD1. The V segment lost 5 bases and the J segment 7 bases; nucleotides outside the gene matches: 13. CDR3 length: 16 residues. Germline CDR1 MGHRA, CDR2 YSYEKL. CDR3 region: CASSSSTGGRGNEQFF. The DNA for the CDR3 is TGCGCCAGCAGCAGTAGTACAGGGGGAAGGGGGAATGAGCAGTTCTTC.

The table lists this clonotype with a few counts. J is TRBJ2-2 and V is TRBV6-2 or TRBV6-3, with D perhaps matching TRBD1 or TRBD2 (6 bases each). V lost 0 bases and J 5 bases, leaving 10 bases between the germline ends. The CDR3 covers 15 residues. Germline V gives CDR1 MNHEY, CDR2 SVGEGT. CDR3 nucleotide sequence: TGTGCCAGCAGTTACTCTCAGGGGAGGACCGGGGAGCTGTTTTTT. Protein sequence: CASSYSQGRTGELFF.

In its sample, this clonotype was seen many times. J is TRBJ2-7 and V is TRBV11-2; TRBD2 is a possible D gene (7 bases). Germline V lookup: CDR1 SGHAT, CDR2 FQNNGV. The CDR3 extends over 15 amino acids. V lost 1 base and J lost 5, with 15 bases in between. The DNA for the CDR3 is TGTGCCAGCAGCTTAGGGGGGGGGCGAACTAACGAGCAGTACTTC. Amino acid sequence: CASSLGGGRTNEQYF.

This clonotype occurred a few times. The CDR3 reads CASVSRGNGEKLFF. Here the CDR3 DNA reads TGTGCCAGTGTGTCCCGGGGAAATGGAGAAAAACTGTTTTTT. This sequence joins TRBV19 and TRBJ1-4; the D is unclear. Trimming left V 8 bases short and J 8 bases short, with 18 bases between. From germline, CDR1 is LNHDA and CDR2 SQIVND (reference sequence). This CDR3 has 14 amino acids.

This clonotype appeared many times. The gene calls are TRBV19 and TRBJ1-2, with D tentatively TRBD1 (5 bases). Trimming removed 4 bases from V and 2 bases from J, with 8 bases in between. CDR1 is LNHDA and CDR2 is SQIVND in the germline V gene (reference sequence). The CDR3 sequence is 13 residues long. This CDR3 reads CASSKGTNYGYTF. Here the CDR3 DNA reads TGTGCCAGTAGTAAGGGGACGAACTATGGCTACACCTTC.

The rearrangement joins TRBV7-9 to TRBJ2-6; perhaps TRBD2 as D (6 bases). The CDR3 covers 14 residues. Germline assignment: CDR1 SEHNR and CDR2 FQNEAQ (reference sequence). V was pared by 7 bases and J by 4 bases, with 11 bases between. CDR3: CASTGGPGANVLTF. DNA for the CDR3: TGTGCCAGCACCGGGGGTCCCGGGGCCAACGTCCTGACTTTC.

V and J are TRBV6-2 or TRBV6-3 and TRBJ2-4; D unresolved. Germline V gene data show CDR1 as MNHEY and CDR2 as SVGEGT. This CDR3 is built from 11 residues. Trimming left V 4 bases short and J 11 bases short, with 9 bases between. The CDR3 coding sequence is TGTGCCAGCAGTTCCGGATCTGTTCAGTACTTC. Protein: CASSSGSVQYF.